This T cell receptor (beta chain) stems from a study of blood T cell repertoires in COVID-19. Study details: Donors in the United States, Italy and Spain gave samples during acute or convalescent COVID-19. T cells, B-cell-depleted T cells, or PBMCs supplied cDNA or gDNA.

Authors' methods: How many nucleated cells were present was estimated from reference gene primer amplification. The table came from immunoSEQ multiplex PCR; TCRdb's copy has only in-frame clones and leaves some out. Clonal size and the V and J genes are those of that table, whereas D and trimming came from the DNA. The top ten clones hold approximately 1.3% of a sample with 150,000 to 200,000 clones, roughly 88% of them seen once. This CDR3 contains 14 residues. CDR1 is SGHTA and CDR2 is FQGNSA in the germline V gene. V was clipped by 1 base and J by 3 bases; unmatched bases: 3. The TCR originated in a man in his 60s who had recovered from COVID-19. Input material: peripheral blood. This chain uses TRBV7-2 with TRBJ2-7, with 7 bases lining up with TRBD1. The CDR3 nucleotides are TGTGCCAGCAGCTTAGGGGGACAGAGCTACGAGCAGTACTTC. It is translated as CASSLGGQSYEQYF.